This TCR beta chain was sequenced for a study of persistence of HIV-infected CD4 T cells. The CDR3 totals 16 residues. Deletions cut 2 bases from V and 0 bases from J, with 10 bases between. The germline V gene encodes CDR1 ENHRY and CDR2 SYGVKD. The stimulus was an HIV-1 Gag 15-mer peptide pool, around 1.1 ug/peptide/mL. Sorting selected CD4+ T cells upregulating both CD40 ligand and CD69. In the case of this clone: Its target is unknown.

The libraries were made with immunoSEQ version 4 in survey mode. TCRdb keeps only in-frame clones here, not all; method: immunoSEQ multiplex PCR. The sample lists roughly 13,000 clones, approximately 68% occurring once. The chain carries TRBV10-3 and TRBJ1-4; D unresolved. The sample consisted of CD4+ T cells sorted from PBMCs after roughly 20-hour stimulation, taken from a patient who received antiretroviral therapy. The sequence was collected from an adult man with HIV who was CMV-seropositive. The CDR3 coding sequence is TGTGCCATCAGTGAGGATGCGGGTGCAACTAATGAAAAACTGTTTTTT. Translating it yields CAISEDAGATNEKLFF.